One and the same sample provided the 26 T cell receptor beta chains below, sequenced in a study of blood T cells in healthy people across ages. The second PCR ran roughly 7 to 11 cycles with a sample-barcoded 5' primer and J-beta primers. Each CDR3 protein gets one entry after TCRdb re-called the 5' RACE reads with MiXCR. The sample holds about 930,000 distinct CDR3 sequences; roughly 28% are singletons and the top ten take about 9.4%. These data were also reused for a study on T cells of mothers and their children.

The sequenced sample was blood. The receptors were sampled from a woman in her thirties or forties in good health.

This clonotype appeared many times. This chain uses TRBV20-1 with TRBJ2-6, with TRBD2 as a possible D gene (5 bases). Trimming removed 1 base at V and 2 bases at J, with 9 bases between. The length of the CDR3 is 15 residues. Germline V gene data show CDR1 as DFQATT and CDR2 as SNEGSKA (reference sequence). This CDR3 reads CSARGEGAGANVLTF. CDR3 in DNA: TGCAGTGCTAGAGGAGAGGGTGCTGGGGCCAACGTCCTGACTTTC.

A few counts support this clonotype. A read error may account for a junction end that differs from germline. The chain is built from TRBV7-7 and TRBJ2-1, with 11 bases identical to TRBD2. The germline gives CDR1 SSHAT, CDR2 FNYEAQ (reference sequence). This CDR3 has 15 amino acids. The CDR3 loop reads CASSRTSGPNNEQFF. In DNA form, the CDR3 reads TGTGCTAGCAGCCGGACTAGCGGGCCGAACAATGAGCAGTTCTTC.

This clonotype appeared a few times. The rearrangement links TRBV4-1 to TRBJ1-1, with D uncertain. The CDR3 has 14 residues. V lost 0 bases to trimming and J lost 7 bases, with 12 bases between them. Germline loops: CDR1 MGHRA, CDR2 YSYEKL. The CDR3 region is CASSQDTSEFEAFF. Written as DNA, the CDR3 is TGCGCCAGCAGCCAAGATACCTCGGAGTTTGAAGCTTTCTTT.

This clonotype has a handful of counts. V gene TRBV10-3 combines with J gene TRBJ2-3; D is possibly TRBD1 or TRBD2 (6 bases each). V lost 5 bases and J lost 3, with 12 bases in between. The CDR3 is 14 amino acids. Looked up from germline, CDR1 is ENHRY and CDR2 is SYGVKD. The CDR3 here is CAISLEGVTDTQYF. CDR3 in DNA: TGTGCCATCAGTCTGGAGGGGGTAACAGATACGCAGTATTTT.

The chain joins TRBV6-1 to TRBJ2-5; 7 positions agree with TRBD2. CDR1 and CDR2 (germline): MNHNS, SASEGT. V gave up 4 bases and J gave up 1 base; unmatched junction bases: 6. The CDR3 is 15 residues long. Here the CDR3 DNA reads TGTGCCAGCAGTGTGACTAGCACTAGCCAAGAGACCCAGTACTTC. Translated, it gives CASSVTSTSQETQYF.

This clonotype turned up a few times. The V and J genes are TRBV7-2 and TRBJ2-3; tentative D call: TRBD2 (5 bases). CDR1 is SGHTA and CDR2 is FQGNSA in the germline V gene. Trimming pared 6 bases from V and 1 base from J, leaving 14 bases between. The CDR3 extends over 15 amino acids. The CDR3 sequence is CASSYAGVGTDTQYF. In DNA form, the CDR3 reads TGTGCCAGCAGTTACGCCGGGGTTGGCACAGATACGCAGTATTTT.

Many counts were recorded for this clonotype. The chain has TRBV10-3 and TRBJ2-5; the match to TRBD1 covers 9 bases. Trimming took 3 bases from V and 4 from J; bases not matched to a gene: 6. There are 15 residues in the CDR3. From germline, CDR1 is ENHRY and CDR2 SYGVKD. CDR3 nucleotides: TGTGCCATCAGTGAAGCGGACAGGGGAAGAGAGACCCAGTACTTC. It codes for CAISEADRGRETQYF.

The chain couples TRBV28 to TRBJ1-6; 9 nucleotides line up with TRBD1. V gave up 10 bases and J gave up 7 bases; unmatched junction bases: 8. This CDR3 is 14 amino acids long. Germline values: CDR1 MDHEN, CDR2 SYDVKM. CDR3 DNA: TGTGCCACTAACAGGGGGCGCGGAAATTCACCCCTCCACTTT. This gives the protein CATNRGRGNSPLHF.

This clonotype was recorded at least ten times. The chain recombines TRBV7-8 with TRBJ1-5, with 7 nucleotides matching TRBD1. CDR1 SGHVS and CDR2 FQNEAQ come from the germline V gene. The CDR3 consists of 16 residues. Germline trimming cut 5 bases from V and 1 base from J; bases unmatched to any gene: 8. The DNA of the CDR3 is TGTGCCAGCAGCCCCCAGACAGGGAGGAGCAATCAGCCCCAGCATTTT. Amino acids: CASSPQTGRSNQPQHF.

This clonotype occurred many times. This rearrangement joins TRBV14 to TRBJ2-7; D tentatively fits TRBD1 or TRBD2 (5 bases each). Germline V gene sequence: CDR1 SGHDN, CDR2 FVKESK. This CDR3 is built from 16 residues. V gave up 4 bases and J gave up 7 bases, with 23 bases separating them. CDR3 protein: CASSPMTAGSRWEQYF. The CDR3 DNA follows: TGTGCCAGCAGCCCAATGACGGCAGGGAGTCGTTGGGAGCAGTACTTC.

This clonotype was found a few times. This chain uses TRBV2 with TRBJ1-3, with a weak D call TRBD1 (5 bases). The V end lost 6 bases, the J end lost 0 bases, and 15 bases lay between the germline ends. Germline CDR1 is SNHLY and CDR2 is FYNNEI. CDR3 length equals 16 residues. CDR3 nucleotides: TGTGCCAGCAGGGCCTCTGACAGTAACTCTGGAAACACCATATATTTT. Translating gives CASRASDSNSGNTIYF.

At least ten counts were recorded for this clonotype. The chain uses TRBV7-2 and TRBJ2-7; 8 bases align to TRBD2. CDR1 is SGHTA and CDR2 is FQGNSA in the germline V gene. J gave up 4 bases and V 5 bases, and 7 bases lay outside the gene matches. The CDR3 is 14 amino acids. DNA for the CDR3: TGTGCCAGCAGCCAAGTTAGCGGGGTATACGAGCAGTACTTC. Translating it yields CASSQVSGVYEQYF.

This sequence joins TRBV5-6 and TRBJ2-7; TRBD1 agrees at 9 bases. Germline V gene data show CDR1 as SGHDT and CDR2 as YYEEEE. Unmatched junction bases numbered 4, after V lost 0 bases and J lost 3 bases. This CDR3 contains 15 residues. CDR3 coding DNA: TGTGCCAGCAGCTTGGGGGGACAGGGACTCTACGAGCAGTACTTC. It codes for CASSLGGQGLYEQYF.

The rearrangement joins TRBV20-1 to TRBJ1-2, with D possibly TRBD1 on 5 matching bases. Trimming removed 3 bases at V and 4 bases at J, with 15 bases between. Germline CDR1 reads DFQATT; CDR2 reads SNEGSKA (reference sequence). The CDR3 contains 14 residues. CDR3 sequence reads: CSASPGSGVYGYTF. In DNA, the CDR3 is TGCAGTGCTAGCCCAGGGAGTGGGGTCTATGGCTACACCTTC.

The J gene is TRBJ1-2, the V gene TRBV6-5; D gene uncertain. Trimming cost V 7 bases and J 0 bases, with 18 bases left between them. The V gene's germline CDR1 is MNHEY and CDR2 SVGAGI. This CDR3 spans 16 amino acids. The CDR3 here is CASIRRAWAPNYGYTF. CDR3 nucleotide sequence: TGTGCCAGCATCCGTCGGGCCTGGGCCCCTAACTATGGCTACACCTTC.

This clonotype occurred a few times. This sequence joins TRBV24-1 and TRBJ2-3; D unclear. Germline V gene data show CDR1 as KGHDR and CDR2 as SFDVKD. V lost 9 bases, J lost 2 bases, and 11 bases lay in between. The CDR3 runs to 13 residues. The CDR3 coding sequence is TGTGCCACCCAACTAAGCATCACAGATACGCAGTATTTT. It encodes CATQLSITDTQYF.

This chain links TRBV28 with TRBJ1-2, with 10 bases aligning to TRBD1. CDR1 is MDHEN and CDR2 is SYDVKM in the germline V gene. V was pared by 6 bases and J by 4 bases, with 8 bases of the junction left unmatched. The CDR3 is 15 residues long. CDR3 nucleotides: TGTGCCAGCAGGACGACAGGGGGCTCTTCCTATGGCTACACCTTC. Its translation: CASRTTGGSSYGYTF.

This clonotype was observed a handful of times. This chain connects TRBV20-1 to TRBJ1-1; no clear D. The V and J ends lost 0 bases and 3 bases respectively, with 14 bases between them. The CDR3 runs to 15 residues. In germline, CDR1 is DFQATT, CDR2 SNEGSKA (reference sequence). CDR3: CSARDWESGHTEAFF. CDR3 sequence (DNA): TGCAGTGCTAGAGATTGGGAGAGCGGGCACACTGAAGCTTTCTTT.

The rearrangement uses TRBV7-9 and TRBJ1-6; D gene uncertain. Germline-derived CDR1 and CDR2 are SEHNR and FQNEAQ (reference sequence). The length of the CDR3 is 16 residues. Deletions cut 5 bases from V and 5 bases from J, with 16 bases between. CDR3 region: CASSRKDPRDNSPLHF. CDR3 DNA sequence: TGTGCCAGCAGCCGTAAAGACCCGAGGGATAATTCACCCCTCCACTTT.

DNA for the CDR3: TGCAGTGCTAGGGGCAGTTTGGCACCCCTCCACTTT. It encodes CSARGSLAPLHF. The chain uses TRBV20-1 and TRBJ1-6, with D unresolved. The V end lost 3 bases, the J end lost 11 bases, and 11 bases lay between the germline ends. CDR1 and CDR2 from the germline V gene are DFQATT and SNEGSKA (reference sequence). The CDR3 is 12 residues long.

This clonotype was recorded a few times. The J gene is TRBJ2-1, the V gene TRBV5-5, with a tentative D call TRBD2 (6 bases). CDR1 SGHKS and CDR2 YYEKEE come from the germline V gene (reference sequence). The ends were cut back, 4 bases at V and 3 bases at J, with 14 bases in the middle. The CDR3 runs 15 residues. CDR3 residues: CASSPSSAIYNEQFF. DNA for the CDR3: TGTGCCAGCAGCCCATCTAGCGCCATCTACAATGAGCAGTTCTTC.

The chain joins TRBV10-3 to TRBJ1-1; TRBD1 matches 9 bases. The germline CDR1 and CDR2 sequences are ENHRY and SYGVKD. The CDR3 is 13 amino acids. V shed 6 bases, J shed 4 bases, and the junction held 3 bases outside the gene matches. This CDR3 reads CAIRETGGTEAFF. CDR3 bases: TGTGCCATCAGAGAGACAGGGGGCACTGAAGCTTTCTTT.

The chain carries TRBV15 and TRBJ1-5; tentatively, D is TRBD1 (6 bases). Trimming shortened V by 5 bases and J by 0 bases, and 23 bases separated the two germline ends. The CDR3 contains 19 residues. CDR1 LNHNV and CDR2 YYDKDF come from the germline V gene (reference sequence). The CDR3 region is CATSVEGGIGMDSNQPQHF. The CDR3 nucleotides are TGTGCCACCAGCGTAGAGGGGGGGATAGGGATGGATAGCAATCAGCCCCAGCATTTT.

The V gene is TRBV20-1, the J gene TRBJ2-7, with a tentative D call TRBD1 (6 bases). Germline V gene data show CDR1 as DFQATT and CDR2 as SNEGSKA (reference sequence). Trimming took 3 bases from V and 7 from J, leaving 19 bases between them. CDR3 length: 14 amino acids. CDR3 sequence reads: CSARATLGAAEQYF. The CDR3 DNA is TGCAGTGCTAGGGCGACTTTGGGGGCGGCTGAGCAGTACTTC.

This clonotype was seen more than once but under ten times. Just one base apart from a much larger clone, this may be a read error. V and J are TRBV12-3 or TRBV12-4 and TRBJ2-7; D gene uncertain. The CDR3 extends over 15 amino acids. Between the trimmed V and J ends, which lost 5 bases and 0 bases, there was a span of 14 bases. The CDR3 DNA follows: TGTGCCAGCAGTCAAGGTGTTGGAGCCTCCTACGAGCAGTACTTC. This codes for CASSQGVGASYEQYF.

The table lists this clonotype with many counts. The rearrangement joins TRBV12-3 or TRBV12-4 to TRBJ2-5; a weak D match, TRBD2 (6 bases). The CDR3 is made up of 13 amino acids. Deletions cut 6 bases from V and 7 bases from J, with 15 bases between. This CDR3 is CASRGTAEGTQYF. DNA of the CDR3: TGTGCCAGCAGAGGGACTGCAGAGGGGACCCAGTACTTC.